Listed here are 17 T cell receptor beta chains from one sample, sequenced in a study of blood T cell repertoires in COVID-19. Assay used: immunoSEQ multiplex PCR; TCRdb lists only in-frame clones, some missing. Here the sample spans 220,000 or so clones, 80% to 90% being singletons. Material: PBMCs or T cells enriched from blood (not recorded which). The source of these receptors is a young woman in a cohort exposed to, infected with or recovered from COVID-19 (not recorded which).

This rearrangement joins TRBV19 to TRBJ2-2, with 7 positions matching TRBD2. CDR1 and CDR2 (germline): LNHDA, SQIVND (reference sequence). The J segment lost 5 bases and the V segment lost 4 bases, leaving 10 bases of the junction unmatched. The CDR3 spans 16 residues. The CDR3 coding sequence is TGTGCCAGTAGTACTACGGGAGGTTGGGTAACCGGGGAGCTGTTTTTT. Residues: CASSTTGGWVTGELFF.

In its sample, this clone was seen once. This chain links TRBV11-3 with TRBJ2-1; 9 nucleotides match TRBD2. V gave up 1 base and J gave up 4 bases; unmatched junction bases: 8. The germline gives CDR1 SGHNT, CDR2 YENEEA. This CDR3 is 17 amino acids long. The CDR3 DNA follows: TGTGCCAGCAGCTTAGGTGTAGCGGGAGAAACATACAATGAGCAGTTCTTC. This encodes CASSLGVAGETYNEQFF.

V gene TRBV5-1 combines with J gene TRBJ2-7; 11 bases line up with TRBD2. The germline V gene has CDR1 SGHRS and CDR2 YFSETQ. This CDR3 is built from 13 residues. J lost 3 bases, V lost 5 bases, and 1 base had no gene match. The CDR3 loop is CASRTSGNYEQYF. In DNA, the CDR3 is TGCGCCAGCAGGACTAGCGGGAACTACGAGCAGTACTTC.

This clone showed up just a few times. This chain connects TRBV7-9 to TRBJ1-1; no reliable D call. Germline CDR1 SEHNR, CDR2 FQNEAQ (reference sequence). Trimming stripped 2 bases from V and 2 bases from J, with 6 bases between. This CDR3 is built from 13 residues. The CDR3 sequence: CASSLNINTEAFF. The CDR3 DNA sequence: TGTGCCAGCAGCTTAAACATCAACACTGAAGCTTTCTTT.

The chain couples TRBV28 to TRBJ1-6, with no clear D. The germline V and J ends were trimmed by 6 bases and 10 bases, with 16 bases remaining between them. The length of the CDR3 is 14 residues. CDR1 is MDHEN, CDR2 SYDVKM, per germline. The CDR3 region is CASSLGGLVSPLHF. In DNA form, the CDR3 reads TGTGCCAGCAGCCTCGGCGGTCTCGTGTCACCCCTCCACTTT.

V usage is TRBV7-3 and J usage is TRBJ2-1; TRBD1 is a possible D gene (7 bases). CDR3 length equals 15 residues. V lost 5 bases and J 10 bases, leaving 21 bases between the germline ends. The germline V gene encodes CDR1 SGHTA and CDR2 FQGTGA. CDR3 protein: CASSLGGTVVREQFF. The CDR3, as DNA: TGTGCCAGCAGCCTAGGAGGGACAGTCGTGAGGGAGCAGTTCTTC.

The J gene is TRBJ1-4, the V gene TRBV18; TRBD1 matches at 8 bases. V shed 3 bases and J 7 bases; nucleotides not matched to a gene: 13. The CDR3 totals 17 residues. Germline V gene data show CDR1 as KGHSH and CDR2 as LQKENI. The CDR3 sequence is CASSPNTQGAGREKLFF. The DNA of the CDR3 is TGTGCCAGCTCACCGAACACTCAGGGGGCCGGACGTGAAAAACTGTTTTTT.

This rearrangement joins TRBV24-1 to TRBJ1-1; D not certain. The V and J ends lost 7 bases and 4 bases respectively, with 12 bases between them. CDR1 and CDR2 (germline): KGHDR, SFDVKD. The CDR3 loop spans 13 amino acids. CDR3 loop: CATRDGGSTEAFF. The CDR3 bases are TGTGCCACCAGAGACGGAGGGAGCACTGAAGCTTTCTTT.

This rearrangement joins TRBV7-2 to TRBJ2-5, with a possible D match to TRBD1 (6 bases). Germline V gene lookup returns CDR1 SGHTA and CDR2 FQGNSA. The CDR3 is 15 residues long. Between the trimmed V and J ends, which lost 3 bases and 0 bases, there was a span of 11 bases. The DNA of the CDR3 is TGTGCCAGCAGCTTGGGATGGACAGACCAAGAGACCCAGTACTTC. This translates into CASSLGWTDQETQYF.

In nucleotides, the CDR3 is TGTGCCAGCAGAGGCAGGGCCCACGAGCAGTACTTC. It translates to CASRGRAHEQYF. The chain couples TRBV25-1 to TRBJ2-7; D is possibly TRBD1 (5 bases). The CDR3 runs 12 residues. V dropped 6 bases and J dropped 5 bases, with 11 bases sitting between them. CDR1 and CDR2 (germline): MGHDK, SYGVNS.

CDR3 sequence reads: CASSLGGLAGGSDTQYF. The CDR3 DNA reads as TGTGCCAGCAGCCTCGGTGGGCTAGCGGGAGGTTCAGATACGCAGTATTTT. The chain carries TRBV4-2 and TRBJ2-3; 11 bases agree with TRBD2. V gave up 4 bases and J gave up 4 bases; unmatched junction bases: 10. Germline V gives CDR1 LGHNA, CDR2 YNFKEQ. The CDR3 sequence is 17 residues long.

The rearrangement uses TRBV6-5 and TRBJ1-2; TRBD1 matches at 8 bases. This CDR3 is built from 13 residues. V was clipped by 6 bases and J by 6 bases; unmatched bases: 6. Germline V gives CDR1 MNHEY, CDR2 SVGAGI. CDR3 amino acids: CASRLDREDGYTF. Written as DNA, the CDR3 is TGTGCCAGCAGACTGGACAGGGAGGATGGCTACACCTTC.

The V gene is TRBV9, the J gene TRBJ2-1, with a weak D call TRBD1 (6 bases). The V end was cut by 3 bases, the J end by 2 bases, with 15 bases between. This CDR3 is built from 16 residues. Germline assignment: CDR1 SGDLS and CDR2 YYNGEE. The CDR3 DNA follows: TGTGCCAGCAGCGCGACGTACAGGGTCGCCTACAATGAGCAGTTCTTC. The encoded protein is CASSATYRVAYNEQFF.

The J gene is TRBJ2-7, the V gene TRBV5-5; possibly TRBD1 for D (6 bases). The CDR3 length is 16 residues. Germline V gene data show CDR1 as SGHKS and CDR2 as YYEKEE (reference sequence). The V end was cut by 1 base, the J end by 4 bases, with 18 bases between. The CDR3 coding sequence is TGTGCCAGCAGCTTGCGCGAAAGACAGGATACGTACGAGCAGTACTTC. Protein sequence: CASSLRERQDTYEQYF.

This rearrangement joins TRBV6-1 to TRBJ1-2, with 7 bases lining up with TRBD1. Germline CDR1 and CDR2: MNHNS and SASEGT. The CDR3 runs 15 residues. Trimming cost V 2 bases and J 2 bases; bases outside gene matches: 5. The CDR3 sequence: CASSEHRGLNYGYTF. DNA of the CDR3: TGTGCCAGCAGTGAACACAGGGGACTCAACTATGGCTACACCTTC.

The J gene is TRBJ2-7, the V gene TRBV1; the table names TRBD2, a call not compared with the DNA. TRBV1 is recorded as a pseudogene. The CDR3 spans 19 residues. CDR3 loop: CTSSPNYLETSGRCSEQYF. The CDR3 DNA sequence: TGCACCAGCAGCCCGAATTACTTAGAAACTAGCGGGAGGTGTTCCGAGCAGTACTTC.

The genes are TRBV19 and TRBJ2-1, with 11 bases lining up with TRBD2. Losses at the gene ends were 5 bases for V and 9 bases for J; bases not matched to a gene: 12. This CDR3 has 16 residues. CDR1 is LNHDA and CDR2 is SQIVND in the germline V gene (reference sequence). The CDR3 DNA reads as TGTGCCAGTAGTGCCAAAACTAGCGGGAGTTTCAGTGAGCAGTTCTTC. Encoded protein: CASSAKTSGSFSEQFF.